Here is one T cell receptor beta chain with its context. This specimen belongs to a study of control samples from healthy donors and cancer patients. This table comes from immunoSEQ multiplex PCR, and its TCRdb copy is limited to in-frame clones, with some not included. The table shows approximately 190,000 clones, with over 80% occurring only once. Germline CDR1 reads MGHRA; CDR2 reads YSYEKL. V gave up 2 bases and J gave up 5 bases, with 11 bases separating them. This CDR3 has 14 residues. Sequenced sample: blood. This rearrangement joins TRBV4-1 to TRBJ2-3, with D perhaps assigned TRBD1 or TRBD2 (6 bases each). The receptor's source is a man aged 25 to 45 in good health. The CDR3 protein is CASSQRGAGDTQYF. The CDR3 DNA reads as TGCGCCAGCAGCCAAAGGGGGGCAGGAGATACGCAGTATTTT.